The 20 T cell receptor beta chains listed next were all sequenced from one sample in a study of control samples from healthy donors and cancer patients. The protocol was immunoSEQ multiplex PCR, while the TCRdb copy is restricted to in-frame clones and leaves out a portion. The data hold more than 85,000 clones, with around nine tenths observed a single time. Source material: blood. These receptors came from a human donor in good health. The donor label of this sample is uncertain.

The genes are TRBV13 and TRBJ1-5; 9 nucleotides match TRBD1. Germline CDR1 reads PRHDT; CDR2 reads FYEKMQ (reference sequence). The CDR3 runs 16 residues. J was trimmed by 1 base and V by 4 bases; bases with no gene match: 5. CDR3 DNA sequence: TGTGCCAGCAGCTCCGGGACAGGGTTGAGCAATCAGCCCCAGCATTTT. Translating gives CASSSGTGLSNQPQHF.

J is TRBJ1-1 and V is TRBV27, with 8 bases fitting TRBD1. CDR1 is MNHEY, CDR2 SMNVEV, per germline (reference sequence). V dropped 5 bases and J dropped 0; count of bases not matched to a gene: 5. The CDR3 consists of 15 residues. The CDR3 coding sequence is TGTGCCAGCAGTCCCGCGGACAGGGTGAACACTGAAGCTTTCTTT. Translated: CASSPADRVNTEAFF.

This clone came up a few times. The V and J genes are TRBV10-2 and TRBJ1-1; D remains ambiguous. Trimming removed 4 bases from V and 2 bases from J, with 8 bases in between. This CDR3 is built from 13 residues. Germline V gene data show CDR1 as WSHSY and CDR2 as SAAADI. CDR3 DNA sequence: TGCGCCAGCAGTGTGCAGGATAACACTGAAGCTTTCTTT. This encodes CASSVQDNTEAFF.

This chain connects TRBV30 to TRBJ1-1; D is unresolved. The CDR3 has 12 amino acids. Trimming cost V 3 bases and J 1 base, with 6 bases left between them. CDR1 is GTSNPN and CDR2 is SVGIG in the germline V gene (reference sequence). CDR3 sequence reads: CAWSKQNTEAFF. The CDR3 region has the DNA TGTGCCTGGAGCAAACAGAACACTGAAGCTTTCTTT.

The chain couples TRBV6-1 to TRBJ2-7, with a tentative D call TRBD2 (6 bases). Looked up from germline, CDR1 is MNHNS and CDR2 is SASEGT. Trimming left V 2 bases short and J 12 bases short, with 11 bases between. The CDR3 is made up of 11 amino acids. The chain's CDR3 is CASSESGRRYV. CDR3 sequence (DNA): TGTGCCAGCAGTGAATCAGGGAGGAGGTACGTC.

The V call is TRBV18, the J call TRBJ2-2; 7 nucleotides match TRBD1. Germline V gene lookup returns CDR1 KGHSH and CDR2 LQKENI. V lost 3 bases to trimming and J lost 3 bases; unmatched junction nucleotides: 4. CDR3 length: 15 residues. The CDR3 nucleotides are TGTGCCAGCTCACCGGGACAGACATACACCGGGGAGCTGTTTTTT. Protein sequence: CASSPGQTYTGELFF.

The rearrangement links TRBV4-1 to TRBJ1-2, with D possibly TRBD1 on 6 matching bases. Trimming shortened V by 0 bases and J by 6 bases, and 11 bases separated the two germline ends. The CDR3 loop spans 14 amino acids. CDR1 is MGHRA, CDR2 YSYEKL, per germline. CDR3 DNA sequence: TGCGCCAGCAGCCAAGATCCAGGGGATCATGGCTACACCTTC. Translated, it gives CASSQDPGDHGYTF.

The chain carries TRBV7-9 and TRBJ1-1, with D perhaps TRBD1 (5 bases). CDR1 and CDR2 from the germline V gene are SEHNR and FQNEAQ (reference sequence). V was pared by 7 bases and J by 4 bases, with 22 bases between. The CDR3 is 16 residues long. The CDR3 protein is CASTIPLGGGGTEAFF. The DNA for the CDR3 is TGTGCCAGCACCATACCCCTGGGGGGGGGTGGCACTGAAGCTTTCTTT.

The V call is TRBV6-5, the J call TRBJ2-1; D remains unclear. The V end was cut by 6 bases, the J end by 0 bases, with 12 bases between. Germline CDR1 is MNHEY and CDR2 is SVGAGI. The CDR3 covers 15 residues. CDR3 region: CASSRTASSYNEQFF. The CDR3 DNA follows: TGTGCCAGCAGCCGAACAGCCAGCTCCTACAATGAGCAGTTCTTC.

This chain joins TRBV9 and TRBJ1-1, with a tentative D call TRBD1 (6 bases). The length of the CDR3 is 12 residues. Between the trimmed V and J ends, which lost 4 bases and 5 bases, there was a span of 9 bases. CDR1 and CDR2 (germline): SGDLS, YYNGEE. The CDR3 is CASSSQGTEAFF. The CDR3 DNA is TGTGCCAGCAGCTCACAGGGTACTGAAGCTTTCTTT.

The chain recombines TRBV15 with TRBJ1-2; no reliable D call. CDR1 is LNHNV and CDR2 is YYDKDF in the germline V gene (reference sequence). The CDR3 has 15 amino acids. Trimming shortened V by 0 bases and J by 3 bases, and 11 bases separated the two germline ends. In DNA form, the CDR3 reads TGTGCCACCAGCAGAGATCCAGTAAGAGACTATGGCTACACCTTC. Translating gives CATSRDPVRDYGYTF.

The chain links TRBV5-1 to TRBJ2-5; 7 bases are a match to TRBD1. CDR1 and CDR2 from the germline V gene are SGHRS and YFSETQ. Losses at the gene ends were 4 bases for V and 0 bases for J; bases not matched to a gene: 3. The CDR3 spans 14 residues. The CDR3 nucleotides read TGCGCCAGCAGCCCCCAGGGGGACCAAGAGACCCAGTACTTC. Residues: CASSPQGDQETQYF.

V gene TRBV9 combines with J gene TRBJ2-2, with D perhaps matching TRBD2 (5 bases). The V gene's germline CDR1 is SGDLS and CDR2 YYNGEE. The CDR3 is 16 amino acids. Trimming removed 4 bases from V and 2 bases from J, with 15 bases in between. Here the CDR3 DNA reads TGTGCCAGCAGCCTCGGTCCCGGGGAAAACACCGGGGAGCTGTTTTTT. It specifies CASSLGPGENTGELFF. Full variable domain (missing parts from reference TRBV9 and TRBJ2-2): DSGVTQTPKHLITATGQRVTLRCSPRSGDLSVYWYQQSLDQGLQFLIQYYNGEERAKGNILERFSAQQFPDLHSELNLSSLELGDSALYFCASSLGPGENTGELFFGEGSRLTVL.

The rearrangement links TRBV9 to TRBJ2-2; D uncertain. The CDR3 has 17 amino acids. V lost 0 bases to trimming and J lost 0 bases, with 12 bases between them. CDR1 and CDR2 from the germline V gene are SGDLS and YYNGEE. The CDR3 here is CASSVVSGRPNTGELFF. DNA for the CDR3: TGTGCCAGCAGCGTAGTTAGTGGACGGCCGAACACCGGGGAGCTGTTTTTT.

This chain connects TRBV5-6 to TRBJ2-7, with 9 bases identical to TRBD2. The CDR3 covers 15 residues. Germline values: CDR1 SGHDT, CDR2 YYEEEE. Germline trimming cut 0 bases from V and 5 bases from J; bases unmatched to any gene: 6. This chain's CDR3 is CASSLGGGGADEQYF. The CDR3 DNA reads as TGTGCCAGCAGCTTGGGGGGCGGGGGGGCCGACGAGCAGTACTTC.

The chain couples TRBV30 to TRBJ2-5; D not certain. Trimming stripped 1 base from V and 2 bases from J, with 5 bases between. Germline loops: CDR1 GTSNPN, CDR2 SVGIG (reference sequence). The CDR3 totals 12 residues. This CDR3 is CAWSAPQETQYF. The CDR3, as DNA: TGTGCCTGGAGTGCACCTCAAGAGACCCAGTACTTC.

The chain is built from TRBV21-1 and TRBJ1-2. TRBV21-1 has pseudogene status. The CDR3 is 18 amino acids. The CDR3 coding sequence is TGTGCCAGCAGCAAGGAGATGGGACGGCTTTGGATTCGTGTAAGATACACCTTC. Translated, it gives CASSKEMGRLWIRVRYTF.

J is TRBJ1-1 and V is TRBV7-8, with 7 bases aligning to TRBD1. CDR3 length equals 15 residues. Germline V gives CDR1 SGHVS, CDR2 FQNEAQ. V was pared by 2 bases and J by 0 bases, with 3 bases of the junction left unmatched. CDR3 residues: CASSLRGQMNTEAFF. In nucleotides, the CDR3 is TGTGCCAGCAGCTTAAGGGGACAGATGAACACTGAAGCTTTCTTT.

This clone was found once. The rearrangement uses TRBV6-5 and TRBJ2-3; D uncertain. Trimming took 6 bases from V and 6 from J, leaving 10 bases between them. This CDR3 comprises 12 residues. The V gene's germline CDR1 is MNHEY and CDR2 SVGAGI. The CDR3 nucleotides read TGTGCCAGCAGCGTTGTGATGGATACGCAGTATTTT. It is translated as CASSVVMDTQYF.

The genes are TRBV28 and TRBJ2-7, with D possibly matching TRBD2 (6 bases). Germline CDR1 reads MDHEN; CDR2 reads SYDVKM. The CDR3 extends over 15 amino acids. V dropped 5 bases and J dropped 3 bases, with 17 bases sitting between them. As DNA, the CDR3 is TGTGCCAGCAGTGACGGGACTTCGAGGGGCTACGAGCAGTACTTC. It translates to CASSDGTSRGYEQYF.